The 32 T cell receptor beta chains below come from one sample, sequenced in a study of spatial heterogeneity in lung cancer. TCRdb processed the 5' RACE reads anew with MiXCR; each CDR3 protein has one entry. This table holds roughly 120,000 distinct CDR3 sequences, 12% found once. Stated time point: blood at routine non-recurrence follow-up after resection. Sequencing covered unsorted whole RNA taken from tumor, nontumor lung or frozen PBMC. The specimen comprised PBMCs, sampled at follow-up. Every receptor here comes from a male donor with early-stage non-small cell lung cancer.

The chain recombines TRBV2 with TRBJ1-4, with D maybe TRBD1 (5 bases). V dropped 4 bases and J dropped 0 bases, with 12 bases sitting between them. This CDR3 comprises 16 residues. The germline V gene has CDR1 SNHLY and CDR2 FYNNEI. This chain's CDR3 is CASSVRQPSTNEKLFF. The CDR3 nucleotides are TGTGCCAGCAGTGTTCGACAGCCTTCAACTAATGAAAAACTGTTTTTT.

DNA for the CDR3: TGTGCCAGCAGCTCCCCCGTCAGGGGGCCGAACTATGGCTACACCTTC. Translating it yields CASSSPVRGPNYGYTF. The rearrangement uses TRBV7-9 and TRBJ1-2; TRBD1 aligns across 8 bases. The CDR3 is 16 residues long. The germline V gene encodes CDR1 SEHNR and CDR2 FQNEAQ (reference sequence). The trim removed 4 bases at V and 2 bases at J, leaving 9 bases unmatched.

This clonotype was found a few times. This sequence joins TRBV6-5 and TRBJ2-2; 7 nucleotides match TRBD2. CDR3 length: 14 amino acids. The germline V gene encodes CDR1 MNHEY and CDR2 SVGAGI. V lost 4 bases to trimming and J lost 6 bases; unmatched junction nucleotides: 5. The CDR3 DNA reads TGTGCCAGCAGTTTACTAGCGACGGCCGGGGAGCTGTTTTTT. As protein: CASSLLATAGELFF.

A word on this clonotype: Germline is not matched at one junction end, which may reflect a read error. The chain carries TRBV28 and TRBJ2-7; D gene unclear. The length of the CDR3 is 11 residues. The V gene's germline CDR1 is MDHEN and CDR2 SYDVKM. Written as DNA, the CDR3 is TGTGTCAGCAGTCTAAAATACGAGCAGTACTTC. Translation: CVSSLKYEQYF.

This clonotype occurred a few times. The CDR3, as DNA: TGTGCCAGCAGCCAAGGAGTCGCCGGCCAAGAGACCCAGTACTTC. Its translation is CASSQGVAGQETQYF. The V and J genes are TRBV3-1 and TRBJ2-5, with unresolved D. Trimming removed 1 base from V and 1 base from J, with 10 bases in between. There are 15 residues in the CDR3. Germline-derived CDR1 and CDR2 are LGHDT and YNNKEL (reference sequence).

The chain combines TRBV5-1 with TRBJ1-3; D remains unclear. Trimming stripped 0 bases from V and 0 bases from J, with 10 bases between. CDR3 size: 16 residues. Germline V gene lookup returns CDR1 SGHRS and CDR2 YFSETQ. CDR3 DNA: TGCGCCAGCAGCTTGGCCGGTCGAAGCTCTGGAAACACCATATATTTT. Translation gives CASSLAGRSSGNTIYF.

The V gene is TRBV5-1, the J gene TRBJ2-5; D remains ambiguous. CDR3 size: 14 residues. The germline V gene encodes CDR1 SGHRS and CDR2 YFSETQ. Trimming left V 3 bases short and J 1 base short, with 10 bases between. The CDR3 loop reads CASSSPSFQETQYF. The CDR3 nucleotides are TGCGCCAGCAGCTCTCCGAGCTTCCAAGAGACCCAGTACTTC.

In its sample, this clonotype was seen many times. V gene TRBV7-2 combines with J gene TRBJ1-3; the match to TRBD1 covers 8 bases. This CDR3 spans 16 amino acids. Unmatched junction bases numbered 8, after V lost 4 bases and J lost 3 bases. Germline CDR1 reads SGHTA; CDR2 reads FQGNSA. CDR3 amino acids: CASSYSWTGSGNTIYF. For the CDR3, the DNA is TGTGCCAGCAGCTATTCGTGGACAGGGAGTGGAAACACCATATATTTT.

V is TRBV5-1 and J is TRBJ2-6; a weak D match, TRBD1 (6 bases). The CDR3 extends over 16 amino acids. Germline V CDR1 and CDR2: SGHRS, YFSETQ. V lost 5 bases and J 5 bases, leaving 17 bases between the germline ends. The CDR3 DNA sequence: TGCGCCAGCAGTCAGGGGCAAGGCTTTTGGGCCAACGTCCTGACTTTC. This translates into CASSQGQGFWANVLTF. Filled out from reference TRBV5-1 and TRBJ2-6, the complete variable domain reads KAGVTQTPRYLIKTRGQQVTLSCSPISGHRSVSWYQQTPGQGLQFLFEYFSETQRNKGNFPGRFSGRQFSNSRSEMNVSTLELGDSALYLCASSQGQGFWANVLTFGAGSRLTVL.

A word on this clonotype: This may arise from a read error, as a much more abundant clone is one base away. The chain is built from TRBV11-2 and TRBJ2-5, with no clear D. CDR1 and CDR2 (germline): SGHAT, FQNNGV. The CDR3 totals 13 residues. Trimming shortened V by 8 bases and J by 2 bases, and 12 bases separated the two germline ends. CDR3 bases: TGTGCCAGCGGCCCCCAGGTACAAGAGACCCAGTACTTC. Its translation is CASGPQVQETQYF.

In its sample, this clonotype was seen many times. This chain links TRBV5-1 with TRBJ2-6, with D maybe TRBD1 (6 bases). The germline V gene has CDR1 SGHRS and CDR2 YFSETQ. The CDR3 has 15 amino acids. Trimming left V 2 bases short and J 3 bases short, with 9 bases between. DNA of the CDR3: TGCGCCAGCAGCTTACAGGGAATTGGGGCCAACGTCCTGACTTTC. This translates into CASSLQGIGANVLTF.

This clonotype was recorded many times. This rearrangement joins TRBV5-1 to TRBJ1-2; 8 nucleotides agree with TRBD1. The ends lost 2 bases at V and 6 bases at J; junction bases unmatched: 9. Per germline, CDR1 SGHRS and CDR2 YFSETQ. This CDR3 region has 15 residues. The CDR3 loop reads CASSFSRTGMDGYTF. For the CDR3, the DNA is TGCGCCAGCAGCTTCTCCCGGACAGGGATGGATGGCTACACCTTC.

This clonotype has only a few counts. The chain has TRBV11-2 and TRBJ2-6, with a tentative D call TRBD1 (6 bases). The CDR3 covers 17 residues. Germline V lookup: CDR1 SGHAT, CDR2 FQNNGV. Trimming took off 5 bases at V and 4 bases at J, with 18 bases between the two ends. The DNA for the CDR3 is TGTGCCAGCAGCCTCGTCCCCACAGGGAGCGGGGCCAACGTCCTGACTTTC. Translated: CASSLVPTGSGANVLTF. The full variable domain, its missing parts supplied by reference TRBV11-2 and TRBJ2-6, is EAGVAQSPRYKIIEKRQSVAFWCNPISGHATLYWYQQILGQGPKLLIQFQNNGVVDDSQLPKDRFSAERLKGVDSTLKIQPAKLEDSAVYLCASSLVPTGSGANVLTFGAGSRLTVL.

The rearrangement joins TRBV6-9 to TRBJ1-1; D remains ambiguous. The V and J ends lost 5 bases and 1 base respectively, with 17 bases between them. The CDR3 length is 16 residues. Germline V gene lookup returns CDR1 MNHGY and CDR2 SVAAGI. CDR3 residues: CASSTPVGGPNTEAFF. The CDR3 DNA reads TGTGCCAGCAGTACTCCGGTGGGAGGACCGAACACTGAAGCTTTCTTT.

In this sample, this clonotype turned up many times. For the CDR3, the DNA is TGTGCCAGCAGTTACTCGAGTGGTAATGAAAAACTGTTTTTT. This translates into CASSYSSGNEKLFF. The chain is built from TRBV6-5 and TRBJ1-4; D gene uncertain. Germline V CDR1 and CDR2: MNHEY, SVGAGI. Trimming stripped 0 bases from V and 4 bases from J, with 6 bases between. The CDR3 is made up of 14 amino acids.

This clonotype was recorded at least ten times. This chain links TRBV6-4 with TRBJ1-4, with D tentatively TRBD1 (5 bases). Looked up from germline, CDR1 is MRHNA and CDR2 is SNTAGT. Trimming left V 7 bases short and J 7 bases short, with 16 bases between. The CDR3 length is 14 residues. CDR3 region: CASTSGTEGEKLFF. The CDR3 DNA is TGTGCCAGCACTTCCGGGACCGAGGGTGAAAAACTGTTTTTT.

This clonotype was detected many times. This chain links TRBV10-3 with TRBJ2-3; unclear D gene. CDR3 length equals 13 residues. The germline V gene has CDR1 ENHRY and CDR2 SYGVKD. The V gene lost 2 bases and the J gene lost 11 bases, with 14 bases spanning the gap. The CDR3 loop is CAISESQQSGQYF. The DNA of the CDR3 is TGTGCCATCAGTGAGAGCCAACAGTCCGGGCAGTATTTT.

This chain uses TRBV5-1 with TRBJ2-1; the match to TRBD2 covers 9 bases. V lost 5 bases and J lost 7; bases outside the gene matches: 10. Germline V gene sequence: CDR1 SGHRS, CDR2 YFSETQ. CDR3 length: 15 amino acids. The CDR3 bases are TGCGCCAGCAGGCCTGCCGGGACTAGCAGTAATGAGCAGTTCTTC. Its protein is CASRPAGTSSNEQFF.

This clonotype was recorded at least ten times. The chain is built from TRBV15 and TRBJ2-5; D is ambiguous. The germline CDR1 and CDR2 sequences are LNHNV and YYDKDF (reference sequence). The CDR3 is 13 residues long. The germline V and J ends were trimmed by 6 bases and 5 bases, with 13 bases remaining between them. CDR3 protein: CATRPHGSETQYF. Here the CDR3 DNA reads TGTGCCACCAGACCCCACGGCTCGGAGACCCAGTACTTC.

This clonotype was counted many times. The CDR3 spells CASSIGTAYEAFF. The CDR3 nucleotides read TGTGCCAGCAGTATTGGGACAGCTTATGAAGCTTTCTTT. The chain carries TRBV12-3 or TRBV12-4 and TRBJ1-1, with TRBD1 identical over 7 bases. The CDR3 sequence is 13 residues long. V lost 5 bases, J lost 7 bases, and 7 bases stayed unmatched.

Only a few counts were recorded for this clonotype. The V call is TRBV12-3 or TRBV12-4, the J call TRBJ2-3; weak D call: TRBD2 (6 bases). This CDR3 has 17 residues. V gave up 10 bases and J gave up 6 bases, with 29 bases separating them. The CDR3 spells CAITNGGAPMTRDTQYF. CDR3 nucleotides: TGTGCCATTACGAACGGGGGAGCGCCCATGACACGGGATACGCAGTATTTT.

This clonotype was seen a handful of times. The CDR3 reads CATSDSSPSGLQETQYF. For the CDR3, the DNA is TGTGCCACCAGTGATTCGTCTCCATCGGGGCTGCAAGAGACCCAGTACTTC. The chain joins TRBV24-1 to TRBJ2-5, with D perhaps assigned TRBD1 or TRBD2 (5 bases each). The CDR3 is 17 residues long. V was cut by 2 bases and J by 2 bases, with 17 bases left in between. Germline CDR1 is KGHDR and CDR2 is SFDVKD.

This clonotype was seen a handful of times. This rearrangement joins TRBV27 to TRBJ2-7; D gene unclear. With 5 bases removed from V and 0 bases from J, the gap between germline ends came to 17 bases. Germline V gene sequence: CDR1 MNHEY, CDR2 SMNVEV (reference sequence). This CDR3 contains 16 residues. DNA of the CDR3: TGTGCCAGCAGTCCCAGGACGGGCTGGGGCTCCTACGAGCAGTACTTC. It yields the protein CASSPRTGWGSYEQYF.

This chain connects TRBV9 to TRBJ2-2, with 8 bases fitting TRBD1. Germline lookup yields CDR1 SGDLS and CDR2 YYNGEE. The V and J ends lost 4 bases and 1 base, in that order; junction bases with no gene match: 6. This CDR3 is 16 amino acids long. The DNA for the CDR3 is TGTGCCAGCAGCAAATCCGGGACAGGGAACACCGGGGAGCTGTTTTTT. It specifies CASSKSGTGNTGELFF.

This clonotype has just a few counts. The chain carries TRBV12-3 or TRBV12-4 and TRBJ1-2, with a tentative D call TRBD1 (6 bases). The CDR3 runs 14 residues. Deletions cut 6 bases from V and 6 bases from J, with 17 bases between. CDR3 loop: CASSRLGAPDGYTF. CDR3 DNA sequence: TGTGCCAGCAGCCGACTGGGGGCGCCCGATGGCTACACCTTC.

This clonotype was found many times. This sequence joins TRBV27 and TRBJ2-1, with D uncertain. V was cut by 3 bases and J by 5 bases, with 17 bases left in between. Germline V gene sequence: CDR1 MNHEY, CDR2 SMNVEV (reference sequence). CDR3 length: 16 residues. The CDR3 DNA sequence: TGTGCCAGCAGTTTTTTGGGCGGAAAAGGGAACAATGAGCAGTTCTTC. Translation gives CASSFLGGKGNNEQFF.

The chain has TRBV5-1 and TRBJ2-7; D gene uncertain. The CDR3 has 14 residues. Between the trimmed V and J ends, which lost 0 bases and 0 bases, there was a span of 7 bases. Germline V CDR1 and CDR2: SGHRS, YFSETQ. The chain's CDR3 is CASSLEATSYEQYF. The CDR3 bases are TGCGCCAGCAGCTTGGAGGCAACCTCCTACGAGCAGTACTTC.

This clonotype was detected a few times. The genes are TRBV12-3 or TRBV12-4 and TRBJ2-2, with D unresolved. Trimming removed 3 bases from V and 5 bases from J, with 7 bases in between. The CDR3 has 13 amino acids. The CDR3 DNA reads TGTGCCAGCAGTTTCAAAATGACCGGGGAGCTGTTTTTT. This codes for CASSFKMTGELFF.

This clonotype occurred a few times. The chain is built from TRBV4-1 and TRBJ2-7; D uncertain. The germline gives CDR1 MGHRA, CDR2 YSYEKL. This CDR3 comprises 15 residues. V shed 0 bases and J shed 6 bases, with 15 bases lying between them. The CDR3 region is CASSQDGSGKGEQYF. The CDR3 nucleotides are TGCGCCAGCAGCCAAGATGGATCAGGCAAGGGCGAGCAGTACTTC.

About this clonotype: An end of the junction does not agree with germline; a read error may underlie this. The chain links TRBV28 to TRBJ2-7, with TRBD1 matching over 9 bases. From germline, CDR1 is MDHEN and CDR2 SYDVKM. The CDR3 is made up of 16 amino acids. In nucleotides, the CDR3 is TGTGCCAGCAGTTTTCTATGGGGACAGGGCTCCAACGAGCAGTACTTC. Protein product: CASSFLWGQGSNEQYF.

This clonotype showed up just a few times. The gene calls are TRBV3-1 and TRBJ2-1; D gene ambiguous. The CDR3 is 16 residues long. V was cut by 3 bases and J by 5 bases, with 17 bases left in between. Germline CDR1 and CDR2: LGHDT and YNNKEL (reference sequence). In DNA form, the CDR3 reads TGTGCCAGCAGCCATTCGGGCTTAGCCGCAAACAATGAGCAGTTCTTC. It specifies CASSHSGLAANNEQFF.

This clonotype has a count of ten or more. This chain connects TRBV25-1 to TRBJ1-6; D is perhaps TRBD1 (6 bases). Between the trimmed V and J ends, which lost 2 bases and 7 bases, there was a span of 15 bases. Germline assignment: CDR1 MGHDK and CDR2 SYGVNS. The CDR3 length is 16 residues. The CDR3 nucleotides are TGTGCCAGCAGTGAAAGTGGGGGCGGGAGGAATTCACCCCTCCACTTT. Amino acid sequence: CASSESGGGRNSPLHF.